These T cell receptor beta chains were read from a single sample in a study of T cells in Graves' hyperthyroidism and ophthalmopathy. TCRdb used MiXCR to reprocess the multiplex PCR reads, holding one entry per CDR3 protein. Of about 300,000 distinct CDR3 sequences listed, roughly 19% are singletons. The sample consisted of blood. The source of these receptors is a man in his fifties or sixties with Graves' ophthalmopathy. Each CDR3 is given with its conserved first and last residue. D genes are given only for firm matches.

D gene	CDR3 length	V gene	CDR3 protein
NA	17	TRBV5-1	CASSLNPSARSGNTIYF
NA	14	TRBV11-2	CASSLSPKKDTQYF
TRBD1	16	TRBV7-8	CASSPTGGIGDTEAFF
TRBD2	15	TRBV5-1	CASSQLAGEADTQYF
NA	16	TRBV6-5	CASSYPFGQPSYEQYF
NA	16	TRBV27	CASSTYPPSGSDTQYF
NA	15	TRBV28	CASSLTDNLRYEQYF
NA	14	TRBV30	CAWSAAGRNQPQHF
TRBD1	15	TRBV5-1	CASSLQGQGHTEAFF
TRBD1	15	TRBV5-1	CASSLEARGQETQYF
NA	15	TRBV9	CASSVGPTRQETQYF
NA	13	TRBV20-1	CSASLGQNQPQHF
TRBD2	15	TRBV19	CASSILLAGTHEQFF
TRBD2	16	TRBV5-5	CASSPPIAGGRNEQFF
NA	13	TRBV19	CASKGTVDYEQYF
TRBD2	15	TRBV28	CASIPSGLAGPHQFF
NA	14	TRBV18	CASSPGLLTDTQYF